The 21 T cell receptor beta chains below come from one sample, sequenced in a study of T cell repertoires in cytomegalovirus infection. TCRdb independently ran MiXCR on the reads; one entry per CDR3 protein. The sample shows hundreds of thousands of distinct CDR3 sequences, roughly a quarter of them seen only once. Sequenced input: CD8+ T cells from PBMCs. These receptors were obtained from a human donor in good health (CMV status not recorded). Some clones in this sample may be carry-over from other donors' samples.

In its sample, this clonotype was seen a few times. The chain combines TRBV9 with TRBJ1-4; no clear D gene. This CDR3 region has 16 residues. Trimming pared 0 bases from V and 2 bases from J, leaving 11 bases between. Germline values: CDR1 SGDLS, CDR2 YYNGEE. As DNA, the CDR3 is TGTGCCAGCAGCGTAGGGCCTCGAGGGACTAATGAAAAACTGTTTTTT. It specifies CASSVGPRGTNEKLFF.

This clonotype showed up just a few times. The rearrangement joins TRBV14 to TRBJ2-3; D is perhaps TRBD2 (5 bases). The CDR3 spans 17 residues. Germline CDR1 reads SGHDN; CDR2 reads FVKESK. V shed 1 base and J shed 2 bases, with 16 bases lying between them. The CDR3 region is CASSQVALAPNTDTQYF. The DNA for the CDR3 is TGTGCCAGCAGCCAAGTTGCCCTAGCCCCAAACACAGATACGCAGTATTTT.

The chain's CDR3 is CSVEAHLTDTQYF. In DNA form, the CDR3 reads TGCAGCGTTGAGGCTCATCTCACAGATACGCAGTATTTT. The rearrangement joins TRBV29-1 to TRBJ2-3; D gene ambiguous. CDR1 is SQVTM, CDR2 ANQGSEA, per germline. The CDR3 consists of 13 residues. Trimming pared 3 bases from V and 2 bases from J, leaving 9 bases between.

The chain couples TRBV25-1 to TRBJ2-7; D is uncertain. The CDR3 spans 13 residues. Germline CDR1 MGHDK, CDR2 SYGVNS. The CDR3, as DNA: TGTACCAGCAGTGAATTTGAGTTGGGCGAGCAGTACGTC. Translation gives CTSSEFELGEQYV.

CDR3 sequence: CASSHIADYNEQFF. In DNA form, the CDR3 reads TGTGCCAGCAGCCACATAGCGGATTACAATGAGCAGTTCTTC. The V gene is TRBV14, the J gene TRBJ2-1; the D gene is possibly TRBD2 (6 bases). Trimming pared 3 bases from V and 4 bases from J, leaving 10 bases between. Germline assignment: CDR1 SGHDN and CDR2 FVKESK. There are 14 residues in the CDR3.

A note on this clonotype: At one boundary the junction diverges from the germline segment, which might be a read error. CDR3 DNA: TGTGTCAGCAGCTCAGCGCGGGGGGTTCGCACAGATACGCAGTATTTT. Translating gives CVSSSARGVRTDTQYF. The chain combines TRBV7-4 with TRBJ2-3, with 8 bases matching TRBD2. CDR1 and CDR2 (germline): SGHVT, SQSDAQ. The CDR3 runs to 16 residues.

This chain links TRBV19 with TRBJ1-2, with 8 bases matching TRBD1. There are 13 residues in the CDR3. The germline V gene has CDR1 LNHDA and CDR2 SQIVND (reference sequence). V dropped 4 bases and J dropped 7; count of bases not matched to a gene: 5. The CDR3 DNA reads as TGTGCCAGTAGTAGCGCGACAGGGGTTGGCTACACCTTC. It is translated as CASSSATGVGYTF.

Comment on this clonotype: A clone one base away is much larger, so this may be a read error. The chain couples TRBV4-3 to TRBJ2-1; 7 bases are shared with TRBD1. The CDR3 consists of 17 residues. Germline values: CDR1 LGHNA, CDR2 YSLEER. CDR3 DNA: TGCGCCAGCAGCCAGGGGACAGACCCCTACTCCCACAATGAGCAGTTCTTC. Amino acids: CASSQGTDPYSHNEQFF.

This clonotype was seen many times. The chain recombines TRBV28 with TRBJ2-3; the D gene is possibly TRBD1 (5 bases). The germline V gene has CDR1 MDHEN and CDR2 SYDVKM. V was clipped by 6 bases and J by 2 bases, with 12 bases between them. The CDR3 loop spans 14 amino acids. This chain's CDR3 is CASRLGAPTDTQYF. The CDR3 region has the DNA TGTGCCAGCAGGCTAGGGGCCCCCACAGATACGCAGTATTTT. Full variable domain (missing parts from reference TRBV28 and TRBJ2-3): DVKVTQSSRYLVKRTGEKVFLECVQDMDHENMFWYRQDPGLGLRLIYFSYDVKMKEKGDIPEGYSVSREKKERFSLILESASTNQTSMYLCASRLGAPTDTQYFGPGTRLTVL.

This clonotype was counted ten times or more. The chain combines TRBV7-2 with TRBJ2-7; D remains ambiguous. Germline V lookup: CDR1 SGHTA, CDR2 FQGNSA. V was pared by 5 bases and J by 3 bases, with 11 bases between. CDR3 size: 13 residues. CDR3 region: CASSPDDGYEQYF. In DNA, the CDR3 is TGTGCCAGCAGCCCGGACGACGGCTACGAGCAGTACTTC.

This clonotype was detected many times. J is TRBJ2-7 and V is TRBV7-2, with no clear D. The ends were cut back, 2 bases at V and 6 bases at J, with 11 bases in the middle. Germline lookup yields CDR1 SGHTA and CDR2 FQGNSA. This CDR3 is built from 13 residues. The CDR3 protein is CASSLSQVGEQYV. The CDR3 DNA reads as TGTGCCAGCAGCTTAAGTCAGGTGGGCGAGCAGTACGTC.

This clonotype was seen a single time. The gene calls are TRBV20-1 and TRBJ2-7; D is ambiguous. Trimming cost V 1 base and J 2 bases, with 9 bases left between them. CDR1 is DFQATT, CDR2 SNEGSKA, per germline (reference sequence). CDR3 length: 13 residues. The CDR3 DNA follows: TGCAGTGCTAGAGGTAGTCTAACCTACGAGCAGTACTTC. Translated, it gives CSARGSLTYEQYF.

Of note for this clonotype: Being one base from a much bigger clone, this may be a read error. V is TRBV7-8 and J is TRBJ1-2; 10 bases are a match to TRBD1. The junction had 10 bases not matched to a gene; V was cut back by 5 bases and J by 7 bases. The CDR3 spans 15 residues. Looked up from germline, CDR1 is SGHVS and CDR2 is FQNEAQ. CDR3 sequence: CASSLSTGGASGYTF. CDR3 nucleotides: TGTGCCAGCAGCCTATCGACAGGGGGCGCCTCTGGCTACACCTTC.

This clonotype was found many times. The chain joins TRBV7-9 to TRBJ2-1; D gene ambiguous. Germline V gene data show CDR1 as SEHNR and CDR2 as FQNEAQ (reference sequence). The CDR3 consists of 15 residues. Trimming shortened V by 5 bases and J by 4 bases, and 15 bases separated the two germline ends. The CDR3 region is CASSQAARLYNEQFF. The DNA of the CDR3 is TGTGCCAGCAGCCAGGCAGCCAGACTTTACAATGAGCAGTTCTTC.

The sample holds many counts of this clonotype. This sequence joins TRBV7-9 and TRBJ1-1, with 7 bases aligning to TRBD1. The V gene's germline CDR1 is SEHNR and CDR2 FQNEAQ (reference sequence). Germline trimming cut 5 bases from V and 5 bases from J; bases unmatched to any gene: 11. The CDR3 is 15 residues long. CDR3 sequence reads: CASSPPAGGATEAFF. CDR3 DNA: TGTGCCAGCAGCCCCCCCGCAGGGGGAGCAACTGAAGCTTTCTTT.

This clonotype was seen a handful of times. The V call is TRBV5-5, the J call TRBJ1-2, with a possible D match to TRBD1 (6 bases). The V gene's germline CDR1 is SGHKS and CDR2 YYEKEE (reference sequence). Deletions cut 1 base from V and 2 bases from J, with 9 bases between. This CDR3 contains 14 residues. The CDR3 is CASSLNRANYGYTF. The CDR3 coding sequence is TGTGCCAGCAGCTTGAACAGGGCAAACTATGGCTACACCTTC.

The rearrangement links TRBV25-1 to TRBJ1-1; TRBD1 matches at 7 bases. V dropped 0 bases and J dropped 6; count of bases not matched to a gene: 13. This CDR3 contains 17 residues. Germline V gene data show CDR1 as MGHDK and CDR2 as SYGVNS. In DNA, the CDR3 is TGTGCCAGCAGTGAATATTTTGGGACAGATTTTATCGCTGAAGCTTTCTTT. Protein product: CASSEYFGTDFIAEAFF.

The rearrangement joins TRBV2 to TRBJ2-2; 8 bases align to TRBD2. Germline values: CDR1 SNHLY, CDR2 FYNNEI. After removal of 9 bases from V and 7 bases from J, the junction contained 13 bases not matched to a gene. The CDR3 sequence is 15 residues long. The CDR3 here is CARLSERGINGELFF. The CDR3 coding sequence is TGTGCCAGACTCTCCGAGCGGGGGATAAACGGGGAGCTGTTTTTT.

Concerning this clonotype itself: At one end, the junction sequence differs from germline, possibly due to a read error. The chain carries TRBV12-3 or TRBV12-4 and TRBJ2-7; D gene ambiguous. This CDR3 is built from 13 residues. CDR3: CATSPSSYYVQYF. The CDR3 DNA sequence: TGTGCCACCTCTCCATCCTCTTACTACGTGCAGTACTTC.

This clonotype was picked up a small number of times. The V call is TRBV7-4, the J call TRBJ2-1; 8 bases align to TRBD1. The CDR3 contains 13 residues. Germline assignment: CDR1 SGHVT and CDR2 SQSDAQ. V shed 6 bases, J shed 12 bases, and the junction held 10 bases outside the gene matches. CDR3 amino acids: CASRAGQGIMQFF. CDR3 in DNA: TGTGCCAGCAGGGCCGGACAGGGCATTATGCAGTTCTTC.

Regarding this clonotype: A read error may explain this, as a much larger clone is one base away. This chain connects TRBV7-9 to TRBJ1-1; 11 bases match TRBD1. Germline V gene data show CDR1 as SEHNR and CDR2 as FQNEAQ (reference sequence). The CDR3 is 17 amino acids. V was clipped by 4 bases and J by 5 bases; unmatched bases: 12. The DNA for the CDR3 is TGTGCCAGCAGCTCGACTGTCGGGACAGGGGGAGATACTGAAGCTTTCTTT. It translates to CASSSTVGTGGDTEAFF.